A selection of T cell receptor beta chains follows, all from one sample in a study of tumor-infiltrating lymphocytes in primary liver carcinoma. MiXCR, run by TCRdb on the multiplex PCR reads, gives a single entry per CDR3 protein. The data show about 210,000 distinct CDR3 sequences, around 60% seen once. Material: peripheral blood. The source of these receptors is a woman aged 55-69 years with primary liver carcinoma and hepatitis B virus infection. The CDR3 runs from the conserved cysteine through the conserved F or W. D genes are given only for firm matches. The listing skips clone size in some rows; elsewhere it reads once, few, many or a size class.

TRBJ1-1	TRBV11-2	-	-	TGTGCCAGCAGCCCACCCCACTTGAGCACTGAAGCCTTCTTT	CASSPPHLSTEAFF
TRBJ1-6	TRBV7-9	TRBD1	-	TGTGCCAGCAGCCCGGGACAGGGAGGAGCACCCTTCCACTTT	CASSPGQGGAPFHF
TRBJ2-7	TRBV30	-	-	TGTGCCTGGAGGAGCCTGGGGAGCACCTACGAGCAGTACTTC	CAWRSLGSTYEQYF
TRBJ1-4	TRBV28	TRBD1	-	TGTGCCACCAGGGGGGGGGGAAATCCCCACGAAAAACTGTTCTTT	CATRGGGNPHEKLFF
TRBJ2-3	TRBV7-3	-	-	TGTGCCAGCAGCTTATCTGTGTCGCTAGTTACGCAGTATTTT	CASSLSVSLVTQYF
TRBJ1-1	TRBV4-1	-	many	TGCGCCAGCAGCCAAGATCGAGGGGCCAACCTCGTGAACACTGAAGCTTTCTTT	CASSQDRGANLVNTEAFF
TRBJ2-7	TRBV5-1	TRBD2	few	TGCGCCAGCAGTTTGGGGCTAGCGGGGACGTCCTACGAGCAGTACTTC	CASSLGLAGTSYEQYF
TRBJ1-3	TRBV29-1	-	many	TGCAGCGCTTGGGGAAACACCATATATTTT	CSAWGNTIYF
TRBJ2-1	TRBV12-3/TRBV12-4	-	many	TGTGCCAGCAGTAACCCCCAGGGTGACAATGAGCAGTTCTTC	CASSNPQGDNEQFF
TRBJ2-2	TRBV11-2	-	-	TGTGCCAGCGGCCCACGGACATACATCGGGGAGCTGTTTTTT	CASGPRTYIGELFF
TRBJ2-5	TRBV11-2	-	-	TGTGCCAGCAGCTGCACCAGGACTACTGAGACCCAGTACTTC	CASSCTRTTETQYF
TRBJ2-3	TRBV6-1	TRBD2	many	TGTGCCAGCACCCGAGGGACTAGCGGGAGGGGCGATACGCAGTATTTT	CASTRGTSGRGDTQYF
TRBJ1-2	TRBV11-2	-	-	TGTGCCAGCAGCTTAGGAGCAGGAAGAGCTAACTACGGCTACGCCTTC	CASSLGAGRANYGYAF
TRBJ1-3	TRBV28	TRBD1	-	TGTGCCAGCAGTTCTCCCAGGGGGCGGACAAACACCATATATTTT	CASSSPRGRTNTIYF
TRBJ2-3	TRBV7-9	-	few	TGTGCCAGCAGCTCGCAGGGTCGCGCAGATACGCAGTATTTT	CASSSQGRADTQYF
TRBJ2-4	TRBV21-1	-	few	TGTGCCAGCAGCAAAGCGCCGGCGGACCGAGATATATTTGGCATTCAGTACTTT	CASSKAPADRDIFGIQYF
TRBJ2-6	TRBV5-1	TRBD1	-	TGCGCCAGCAGCTCCCGCCGGACAGGGGGTTTATCGGGAGGGGCCAACGTCCTGACTTTC	CASSSRRTGGLSGGANVLTF
TRBJ2-1	TRBV29-1	TRBD2	once	TGCAGCGTTGGGACTAGCGGACCGAACGAGCAGTTCTTC	CSVGTSGPNEQFF
TRBJ1-1	TRBV28	-	few	TGTGCCAGCAGTTTATCTCGGGACCAAGGGGAAGCTTTCTTT	CASSLSRDQGEAFF
TRBJ2-2	TRBV6-1	TRBD2	many	TGTGCCAGCAGCTCCGGGACTAGCGTTAACACCGGGGAGCTGTTTTTT	CASSSGTSVNTGELFF
TRBJ2-1	TRBV7-9	TRBD2	once	TGTGCTAGCAGCTTAGACGCATTAGCGGGCTCCTACAATGAGCAGTTCTTC	CASSLDALAGSYNEQFF
TRBJ2-7	TRBV11-2	TRBD2	-	TGTGCCAGTAGTGCCATTTCCCGACGAACGGGAGGGCAGAAACCCTACGAGCAGTACTTC	CASSAISRRTGGQKPYEQYF
TRBJ2-5	TRBV11-2	TRBD2	once	TGTGCCAGTAGCTTGGCTAGCGGGAGTCAGGGCCAGTACTTC	CASSLASGSQGQYF
TRBJ2-3	TRBV11-2	-	-	TGTGCCAGCAGCTTAGATTTAGTTCTTGGGACGCGGTATTTT	CASSLDLVLGTRYF
TRBJ1-6	TRBV11-2	-	many	TGTGCCAGCAGCTTAGAAGTGGCAGCTATCTCACCCCTCCACTTT	CASSLEVAAISPLHF
TRBJ2-7	TRBV11-3	-	-	TGTGCCAGCAGCCAGACAGAGGCCGCTAACGAGCAGTACTTC	CASSQTEAANEQYF
TRBJ2-1	TRBV24-1	TRBD2	-	TGTACCACCAGTGTCCAAGGTCTAGCGGGACGCAATGAGCAGTTCTTC	CTTSVQGLAGRNEQFF
TRBJ1-2	TRBV18	TRBD1	-	TGTGCCAGCTCACCCGGACAGGGACTCAACTATGGCTACACCTTC	CASSPGQGLNYGYTF
TRBJ2-7	TRBV6-6	-	-	TGTGCCAACAGCGTAGGGAGCTCCTACGAGCAGTACTTC	CANSVGSSYEQYF
TRBJ1-4	TRBV4-1	-	-	TGCGCCAGCAGCCCTACCCCCTGGGACAAGGGGCAGAAACTGTTTTTT	CASSPTPWDKGQKLFF
TRBJ2-7	TRBV25-1	-	once	TGTGCCAGCAGTGGATATGGGGTAACGGTGCAGTACTTC	CASSGYGVTVQYF
TRBJ1-2	TRBV6-6	TRBD1	once	TGTGCCAGCAGTCAGGCAGGGGGTAGCACCTTC	CASSQAGGSTF
TRBJ2-1	TRBV11-2	TRBD2	-	TGCGCCAGCGTGCCCTTATCCCTATCTAGCGGGAGCTATGAGCAGTTCTTC	CASVPLSLSSGSYEQFF
TRBJ2-7	TRBV29-1	-	few	TGCAGCGTTGAAGATGGGCGAGCCAACCGCTACGAGCAGTACTTC	CSVEDGRANRYEQYF
TRBJ1-5	TRBV2	TRBD1	-	TGTGCCAGCAGCACCGGGACAGGGGGCAAACAGCCCCAGCATTTT	CASSTGTGGKQPQHF
TRBJ2-2	TRBV11-1	TRBD1	-	TGTGCATGCAGCACCGGGACAGGGGACGGAACCGGGGAGCTGTTTTTT	CACSTGTGDGTGELFF
TRBJ2-7	TRBV5-6	-	few	TGTGCCAGCAGCTTGAAGGACTCCTACGAGCAGTACTTC	CASSLKDSYEQYF
TRBJ1-1	TRBV12-3/TRBV12-4	-	many	TGTGCCAGCAGTTATAGCACTGAAGCTTTCTTT	CASSYSTEAFF
TRBJ2-1	TRBV6-6	-	many	TGTGCCAGCAGCCACACAGATCTCGGGCAGTTCTTC	CASSHTDLGQFF
TRBJ1-2	TRBV11-2	TRBD1	many	TGTGCCAGCAGCCGGACAGGTTATGGCTACACCTTC	CASSRTGYGYTF
TRBJ1-5	TRBV10-1	-	-	TGCGCCAGCACTGACTCGCAGGGGAAGAATCAGCACCAGCATTTT	CASTDSQGKNQHQHF
TRBJ2-2	TRBV11-2	-	few	TGTGCCAGCAAAAGGGGTGCGAACACCGGGGAGCTGTTTTTT	CASKRGANTGELFF